A selection of T cell receptor beta chains follows, all from one sample in a study of blood T cell repertoires in COVID-19. Generated by immunoSEQ multiplex PCR, the TCRdb table keeps only in-frame clones and is missing some. The data contain approximately 100,000 clones, about 80% of them singletons. The sample consisted of peripheral blood. These receptors came from a woman over 75 with active or convalescent COVID-19. CDR3s include the opening cysteine and the closing phenylalanine or tryptophan.

v_gene,len,j_gene,CDR3aa
TRBV6-1,14,TRBJ1-5,CASSEVPGFQPQHF
TRBV6-5,15,TRBJ1-3,CASRERGFSGNTIYF
TRBV15,14,TRBJ2-5,CATSRDPSKETQYF
TRBV19,13,TRBJ2-6,CASSTSGANVLTF
TRBV15,14,TRBJ1-4,CATSRDPVSEKLFF
TRBV7-2,12,TRBJ2-7,CASSLLGGEQYF
TRBV30,15,TRBJ1-3,CAWSGTGLSGNTIYF
TRBV7-2,15,TRBJ2-7,CASSLYRGTTYEQYF
TRBV6-1,18,TRBJ1-5,CASRELYTTGISNQPQHF
TRBV5-5,12,TRBJ1-2,CASSFSGYGYTF
TRBV7-8,16,TRBJ1-5,CASSLEAVTSNQPQHF
TRBV28,16,TRBJ2-2,CASSSPAGGSTGELFF